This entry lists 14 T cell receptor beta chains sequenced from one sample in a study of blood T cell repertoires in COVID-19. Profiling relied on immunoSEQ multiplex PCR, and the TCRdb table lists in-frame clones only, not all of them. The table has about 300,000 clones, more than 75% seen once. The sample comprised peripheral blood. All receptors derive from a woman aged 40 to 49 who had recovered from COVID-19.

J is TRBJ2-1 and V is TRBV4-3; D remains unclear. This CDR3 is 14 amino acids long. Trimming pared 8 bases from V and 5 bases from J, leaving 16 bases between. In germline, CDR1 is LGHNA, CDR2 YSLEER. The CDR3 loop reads CASGRTDSHNEQFF. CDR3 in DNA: TGCGCCAGCGGCCGAACAGATTCTCACAATGAGCAGTTCTTC.

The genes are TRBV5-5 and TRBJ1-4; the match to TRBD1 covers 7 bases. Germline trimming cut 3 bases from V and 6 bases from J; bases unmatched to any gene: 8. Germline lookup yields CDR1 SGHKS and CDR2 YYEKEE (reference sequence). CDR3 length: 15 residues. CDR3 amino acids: CASSSGTALYEKLFF. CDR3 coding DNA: TGTGCCAGCAGCTCCGGGACAGCCCTTTATGAAAAACTGTTTTTT.

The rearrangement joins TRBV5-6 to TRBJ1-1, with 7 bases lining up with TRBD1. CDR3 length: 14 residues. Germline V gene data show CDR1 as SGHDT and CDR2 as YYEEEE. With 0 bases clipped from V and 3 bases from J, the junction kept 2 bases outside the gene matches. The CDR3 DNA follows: TGTGCCAGCAGCTTGGTCACAGGGGACACTGAAGCTTTCTTT. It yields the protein CASSLVTGDTEAFF.

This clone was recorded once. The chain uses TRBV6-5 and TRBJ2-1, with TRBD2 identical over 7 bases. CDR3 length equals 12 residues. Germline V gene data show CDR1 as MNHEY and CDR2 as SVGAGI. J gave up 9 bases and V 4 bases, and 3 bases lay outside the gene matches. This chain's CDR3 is CASSWWGGEQFF. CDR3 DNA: TGTGCCAGCAGTTGGTGGGGGGGTGAGCAGTTCTTC.

In DNA, the CDR3 is TGCGCCAGCACCTTACGCGGGGGCGGCGGGGGGTATGGCTACACCTTC. Translated, it gives CASTLRGGGGGYGYTF. The rearrangement uses TRBV4-1 and TRBJ1-2; TRBD1 might be the D (6 bases). Germline-derived CDR1 and CDR2 are MGHRA and YSYEKL. The CDR3 loop spans 16 amino acids. Trimming took 7 bases from V and 5 from J, leaving 23 bases between them.

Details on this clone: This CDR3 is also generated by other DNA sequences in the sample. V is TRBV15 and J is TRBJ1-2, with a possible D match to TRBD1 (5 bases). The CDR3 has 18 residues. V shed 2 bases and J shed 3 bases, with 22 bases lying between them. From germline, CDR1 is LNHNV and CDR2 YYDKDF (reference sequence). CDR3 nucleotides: TGTGCCACCAGCAGAACCCTGGGTTCGGGGGAGGGGCACTATGGCTACACCTTC. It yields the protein CATSRTLGSGEGHYGYTF.

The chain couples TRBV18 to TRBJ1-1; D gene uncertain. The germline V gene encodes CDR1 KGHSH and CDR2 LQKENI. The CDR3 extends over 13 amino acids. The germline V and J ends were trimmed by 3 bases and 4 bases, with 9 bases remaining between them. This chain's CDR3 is CASSPSPGTEAFF. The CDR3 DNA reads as TGTGCCAGCTCACCCTCACCCGGCACTGAAGCTTTCTTT.

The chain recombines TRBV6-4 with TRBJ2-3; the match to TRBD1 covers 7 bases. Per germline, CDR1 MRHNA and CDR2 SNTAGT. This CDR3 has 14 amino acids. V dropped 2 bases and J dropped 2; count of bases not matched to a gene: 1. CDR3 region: CASSDRGLTDTQYF. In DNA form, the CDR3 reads TGTGCCAGCAGTGACAGGGGGCTCACAGATACGCAGTATTTT.

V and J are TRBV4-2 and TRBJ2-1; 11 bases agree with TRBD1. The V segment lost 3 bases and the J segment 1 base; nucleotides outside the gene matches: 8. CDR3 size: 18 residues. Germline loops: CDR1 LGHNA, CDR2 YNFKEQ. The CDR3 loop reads CASSHGQGARESYNEQFF. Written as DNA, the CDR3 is TGTGCCAGCAGCCACGGACAGGGGGCTCGGGAGTCCTACAATGAGCAGTTCTTC.

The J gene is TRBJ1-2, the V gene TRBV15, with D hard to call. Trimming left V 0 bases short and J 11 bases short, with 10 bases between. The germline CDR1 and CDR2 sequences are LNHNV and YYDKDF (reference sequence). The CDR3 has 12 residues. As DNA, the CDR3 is TGTGCCACCAGCAGAGATCATGCCAGTTACACCTTC. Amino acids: CATSRDHASYTF.

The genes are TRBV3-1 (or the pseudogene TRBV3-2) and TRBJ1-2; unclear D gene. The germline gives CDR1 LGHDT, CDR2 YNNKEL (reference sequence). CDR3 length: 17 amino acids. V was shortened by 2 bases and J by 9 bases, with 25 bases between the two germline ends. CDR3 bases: TGTGCCAGCAGCCAATTCGGGAAAAGGGAGGCCCTAATGAGCTACACCTTC. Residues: CASSQFGKREALMSYTF.

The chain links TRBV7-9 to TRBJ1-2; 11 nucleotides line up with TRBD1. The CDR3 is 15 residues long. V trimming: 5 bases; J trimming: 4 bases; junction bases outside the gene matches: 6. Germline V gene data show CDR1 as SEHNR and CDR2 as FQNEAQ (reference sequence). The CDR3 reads CASSRAGQGVYGYTF. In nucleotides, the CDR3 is TGTGCCAGCAGCCGGGCGGGACAGGGGGTCTATGGCTACACCTTC.

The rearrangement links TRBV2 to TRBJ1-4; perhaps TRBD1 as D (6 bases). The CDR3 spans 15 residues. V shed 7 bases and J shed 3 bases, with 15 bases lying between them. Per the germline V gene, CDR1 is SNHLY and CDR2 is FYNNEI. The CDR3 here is CASTEQGPANEKLFF. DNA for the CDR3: TGTGCCAGCACCGAACAGGGACCCGCTAATGAAAAACTGTTTTTT.

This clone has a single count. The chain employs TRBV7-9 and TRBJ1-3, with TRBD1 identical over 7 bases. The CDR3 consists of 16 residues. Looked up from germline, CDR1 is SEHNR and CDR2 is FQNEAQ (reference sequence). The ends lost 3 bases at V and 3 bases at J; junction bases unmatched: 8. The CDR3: CASSFLSRQGGNTIYF. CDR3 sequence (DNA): TGTGCCAGCAGCTTTTTGTCCAGACAGGGTGGAAACACCATATATTTT.